These 21 T cell receptor beta chains were all obtained from the same sample, sequenced in a study of T cell responses to AZD1222 COVID-19 vaccine. TCRdb's copy holds only in-frame clones and misses some; the assay was immunoSEQ multiplex PCR. The sample includes 89,000 or so clones, over 80% of them seen just once. The specimen comprised peripheral blood, sampled on day 0 of AZD1222 vaccination. These receptors originate from an adult in good health.

The chain is built from TRBV29-1 and TRBJ2-3, with D tentatively TRBD2 (5 bases). CDR3 length: 18 amino acids. Germline lookup yields CDR1 SQVTM and CDR2 ANQGSEA. V was shortened by 6 bases and J by 1 base, with 26 bases between the two germline ends. For the CDR3, the DNA is TGCAGCGTCAGAGGGTCTGATGATCTTCGTGGCGGCACAGATACGCAGTATTTT. Its translation: CSVRGSDDLRGGTDTQYF.

The gene calls are TRBV28 and TRBJ2-7, with 12 bases lining up with TRBD2. Germline values: CDR1 MDHEN, CDR2 SYDVKM. This CDR3 is 16 amino acids long. The V segment lost 5 bases and the J segment 2 bases; nucleotides outside the gene matches: 7. CDR3 nucleotide sequence: TGTGCCAGCAGTCAAGGACTAGCGGGAAGGACCTACGAGCAGTACTTC. It specifies CASSQGLAGRTYEQYF.

V usage is TRBV12-3 or TRBV12-4 and J usage is TRBJ1-1; D perhaps matches TRBD1 (5 bases). V dropped 3 bases and J dropped 4 bases, with 9 bases sitting between them. The CDR3 length is 13 residues. The DNA for the CDR3 is TGTGCCAGCAGTTTTGTCGGGGGCACTGAAGCTTTCTTT. Its protein is CASSFVGGTEAFF.

The chain employs TRBV5-6 and TRBJ1-6, with a possible D match to TRBD1 (5 bases). V lost 1 base, J lost 7 bases, and 12 bases lay in between. The germline gives CDR1 SGHDT, CDR2 YYEEEE. This CDR3 contains 15 residues. The CDR3 loop is CASSLLRQNNSPLHF. For the CDR3, the DNA is TGTGCCAGCAGCTTGTTAAGACAGAACAATTCACCCCTCCACTTT.

The chain uses TRBV5-1 and TRBJ1-1; 9 bases agree with TRBD1. V was pared by 4 bases and J by 5 bases, with 9 bases of the junction left unmatched. This CDR3 region has 15 residues. Germline V gene lookup returns CDR1 SGHRS and CDR2 YFSETQ. CDR3 in amino acids: CASSTLGTGITEAFF. For the CDR3, the DNA is TGCGCCAGCAGCACCCTAGGGACAGGGATTACTGAAGCTTTCTTT.

V usage is TRBV28 and J usage is TRBJ1-6, with 8 bases aligning to TRBD1. The V and J ends lost 6 bases and 14 bases, in that order; junction bases with no gene match: 12. CDR3 length: 14 amino acids. Germline values: CDR1 MDHEN, CDR2 SYDVKM. The CDR3 loop reads CASSLRTGFGALHF. The CDR3 DNA sequence: TGTGCCAGCAGCCTCCGGACAGGGTTCGGGGCCCTCCACTTT.

The chain recombines TRBV3-1 (or the pseudogene TRBV3-2) with TRBJ1-3; D unclear. There are 15 residues in the CDR3. V was trimmed by 1 base and J by 0 bases, leaving 7 bases between them. Germline V gene lookup returns CDR1 LGHDT and CDR2 YNNKEL (reference sequence). The CDR3 spells CASSQARHSGNTIYF. The DNA of the CDR3 is TGTGCCAGCAGCCAAGCACGGCACTCTGGAAACACCATATATTTT.

This sequence joins TRBV6-5 and TRBJ2-1, with D hard to call. CDR3 length equals 11 residues. Germline V gives CDR1 MNHEY, CDR2 SVGAGI. V was cut by 6 bases and J by 3 bases, with 3 bases left in between. The CDR3 coding sequence is TGTGCCAGCAGCCTCTACAATGAGCAGTTCTTC. As protein: CASSLYNEQFF.

The rearrangement joins TRBV5-1 to TRBJ1-5, with D perhaps TRBD1 (6 bases). Germline-derived CDR1 and CDR2 are SGHRS and YFSETQ. The CDR3 has 15 residues. The V and J ends lost 4 bases and 0 bases respectively, with 11 bases between them. DNA of the CDR3: TGCGCCAGCAGCCAAGCAGGGGATAGCAATCAGCCCCAGCATTTT. Its protein is CASSQAGDSNQPQHF.

J is TRBJ1-2 and V is TRBV6-5, with 9 bases matching TRBD1. Germline V gene sequence: CDR1 MNHEY, CDR2 SVGAGI. The V gene end was trimmed by 6 bases and the J gene end by 7 bases; junction bases not matched to a gene: 9. This CDR3 has 14 residues. CDR3 region: CASRQGAGVVGYTF. DNA of the CDR3: TGTGCCAGCAGACAGGGGGCGGGGGTAGTTGGCTACACCTTC.

The chain combines TRBV29-1 with TRBJ1-5, with a tentative D call TRBD1 (5 bases). V was pared by 7 bases and J by 0 bases, with 10 bases between. This CDR3 comprises 13 residues. CDR1 SQVTM and CDR2 ANQGSEA come from the germline V gene. CDR3 protein: CSAQEYSNQPQHF. Here the CDR3 DNA reads TGCAGCGCACAGGAATATAGCAATCAGCCCCAGCATTTT.

This chain uses TRBV7-9 with TRBJ1-2, with no clear D. CDR1 and CDR2 (germline): SEHNR, FQNEAQ (reference sequence). CDR3 length: 13 amino acids. V lost 6 bases and J 2 bases, leaving 10 bases between the germline ends. In DNA form, the CDR3 reads TGTGCCAGCAGGGCAGTCCGGAACTATGGCTACACCTTC. It translates to CASRAVRNYGYTF.

The V and J genes are TRBV5-5 and TRBJ2-7; 8 bases are shared with TRBD1. CDR1 is SGHKS, CDR2 YYEKEE, per germline (reference sequence). The CDR3 has 16 amino acids. After removal of 4 bases from V and 2 bases from J, the junction contained 11 bases not matched to a gene. CDR3 in DNA: TGTGCCAGCAGCCGACGAGGACAGGGTCGAACCTACGAGCAGTACTTC. This sequence encodes CASSRRGQGRTYEQYF. Filled out from reference TRBV5-5 and TRBJ2-7, the complete variable domain reads DAGVTQSPTHLIKTRGQQVTLRCSPISGHKSVSWYQQVLGQGPQFIFQYYEKEERGRGNFPDRFSARQFPNYSSELNVNALLLGDSALYLCASSRRGQGRTYEQYFGPGTRLTVT.

The gene calls are TRBV2 and TRBJ1-2; no clear D gene. This CDR3 has 12 residues. The germline V gene has CDR1 SNHLY and CDR2 FYNNEI. V was trimmed by 4 bases and J by 8 bases, leaving 11 bases between them. The CDR3 region has the DNA TGTGCCAGCAGTGTCAGGATGCGGGGCTACACCTTC. Translation: CASSVRMRGYTF.

The chain uses TRBV4-1 and TRBJ1-1; TRBD1 is a possible D gene (6 bases). With 0 bases removed from V and 0 bases from J, the gap between germline ends came to 11 bases. Germline V lookup: CDR1 MGHRA, CDR2 YSYEKL. The CDR3 extends over 16 amino acids. This CDR3 reads CASSQEGGTLNTEAFF. In DNA, the CDR3 is TGCGCCAGCAGCCAAGAAGGGGGAACGTTGAACACTGAAGCTTTCTTT.

This chain's CDR3 is CASSNTGELFF. The CDR3 DNA is TGTGCCAGCAGCAACACCGGGGAGCTGTTTTTT. The chain joins TRBV3-1 (or the pseudogene TRBV3-2) to TRBJ2-2; D gene unclear. Trimming took off 5 bases at V and 2 bases at J, with 0 bases between the two ends. Germline CDR1 reads LGHDT; CDR2 reads YNNKEL (reference sequence). The CDR3 has 11 residues.

The chain couples TRBV7-2 to TRBJ2-5; 7 bases fit TRBD2. Germline CDR1 reads SGHTA; CDR2 reads FQGNSA. The CDR3 length is 14 residues. Trimming removed 0 bases from V and 4 bases from J; junction bases left unmatched: 2. CDR3 protein: CASSLAGRGETQYF. CDR3 DNA: TGTGCCAGCAGCTTAGCAGGGAGGGGAGAGACCCAGTACTTC.

The rearrangement uses TRBV9 and TRBJ1-6, with 8 bases that match TRBD1. V shed 5 bases and J 9 bases; nucleotides not matched to a gene: 7. The CDR3 has 14 residues. Per the germline V gene, CDR1 is SGDLS and CDR2 is YYNGEE. As DNA, the CDR3 is TGTGCCAGCAGTCCGGGACAGGTTTTTTCACCCCTCCACTTT. Protein product: CASSPGQVFSPLHF.

The chain recombines TRBV28 with TRBJ2-4, with TRBD2 identical over 7 bases. Losses at the gene ends were 6 bases for V and 7 bases for J; bases not matched to a gene: 6. The CDR3 contains 13 residues. Looked up from germline, CDR1 is MDHEN and CDR2 is SYDVKM. The CDR3 coding sequence is TGTGCCAGCAGGACCCCCGGGGGGAACATTCAGTACTTC. It encodes CASRTPGGNIQYF.

The gene calls are TRBV5-4 and TRBJ1-5; 7 nucleotides match TRBD1. Germline V CDR1 and CDR2: SGHNT, YYREEE (reference sequence). The J segment lost 3 bases and the V segment lost 4 bases, leaving 13 bases of the junction unmatched. This CDR3 region has 17 residues. The CDR3 loop reads CASSEDDRVGPNQPQHF. In DNA form, the CDR3 reads TGTGCCAGCAGCGAGGACGACAGGGTGGGGCCCAATCAGCCCCAGCATTTT.

V gene TRBV6-5 combines with J gene TRBJ1-5; no clear D gene. CDR3 length equals 15 residues. V was pared by 9 bases and J by 0 bases, with 15 bases between. Looked up from germline, CDR1 is MNHEY and CDR2 is SVGAGI. DNA for the CDR3: TGTGCCAGTATAAGGACGGAGTATAGCAATCAGCCCCAGCATTTT. Its protein is CASIRTEYSNQPQHF.